This TCR beta chain was sequenced in a study of human T cells and chemical hapten exposure. Whole-study context: How much TCR each sample yielded varied, mostly because pooled library volumes differed slightly.

Researchers extracted total RNA from unfractionated whole blood. Unique molecular identifiers were attached to individual cDNA molecules within the library. Per the study methods: TCR counts had a median of about 92,000 per sample and spanned about 23,224 to 690,600. TCRdb reanalysed the 5' RACE reads using MiXCR and keeps one entry per CDR3 protein. Clone size and V and J calls follow TCRdb, not the original study. The table includes about 140,000 distinct CDR3 sequences, 4.1% detected once. This clonotype was seen ten or more times. The antigen remains undetermined. The CDR3 consists of 14 residues. V was clipped by 4 bases and J by 6 bases, with 13 bases between them. Study-level points and caveats: DPC sensitization left the count of TCRs above 1 in 1000 unchanged.

The chain recombines TRBV12-3 or TRBV12-4 with TRBJ1-5, with a weak D call TRBD1 (5 bases). The source of this sequence is a female donor in good health. The CDR3 protein is CASSSQDKGQPQHF. The CDR3 DNA is TGTGCCAGCAGTTCACAGGATAAAGGTCAGCCCCAGCATTTT.